These T cell receptor beta chains were read from a single sample in a study of cytomegalovirus exposure and HLA in healthy donors. Assay used: immunoSEQ multiplex PCR; TCRdb lists only in-frame clones, some missing. The table has 95,000 to 150,000 clones, 75% seen once. Sequenced material: PBMCs. The receptors stem from a woman in her thirties or forties in good health and CMV-seropositive. Both conserved end residues are part of each CDR3. Each record gives: V gene, clone size, J gene, D gene, CDR3 DNA, CDR3 protein. A D gene is named only where the DNA matches it firmly. Rows give clone size only sometimes, using once, few, many, or a class for an expanded clone.

>TRBV18|NA|TRBJ1-5|NA
TGTGCCAGCTCACCTGCAGGGGCTAGCAATCAGCCCCAGCATTTT
CASSPAGASNQPQHF
>TRBV2|NA|TRBJ2-7|NA
TGTGCCAGCAGGGAGGGACCGCTTAGCTCCTACGAGCAGTACTTC
CASREGPLSSYEQYF
>TRBV13|NA|TRBJ2-1|TRBD1
TGTGCCAGCAGCTTGGACAGGGGCTCCTACAATGAGCAGTTCTTC
CASSLDRGSYNEQFF
>TRBV5-5|NA|TRBJ1-1|NA
TGTGCCAGCAGCTTGCGGGAGACTGAAGCTTTCTTT
CASSLRETEAFF
>TRBV5-1|NA|TRBJ2-5|TRBD2
TGCGCCAGCAGCTCGTTAGCGGGAGGTGGGGAGACCCAGTACTTC
CASSSLAGGGETQYF
>TRBV13|NA|TRBJ1-1|NA
TGTGCCAGCAGCTTAGACGGAGAGATGACTGAAGCTTTCTTT
CASSLDGEMTEAFF
>TRBV2|NA|TRBJ2-5|NA
TGTGCCAGCAGCGTGACTGCCTTTCAAGAGACCCAGTACTTC
CASSVTAFQETQYF
>TRBV7-9|NA|TRBJ2-7|NA
TGTGCCAGCAGCCCCGGGGAGTCCTACGAGCAGTACTTC
CASSPGESYEQYF
>TRBV2|NA|TRBJ2-7|NA
TGTGCCAGCAATTTCGGCGGAGGAGTCTACGAGCAGTACTTC
CASNFGGGVYEQYF
>TRBV2|NA|TRBJ1-1|NA
TGTGCCAGCACCCGAAGGACAGCGAACACTGAAGCTTTCTTT
CASTRRTANTEAFF
>TRBV5-4|NA|TRBJ1-2|NA
TGTGCCAGCAGCTTGGCCCCAACTAACTATGGCTACACCTTC
CASSLAPTNYGYTF
>TRBV7-3|NA|TRBJ2-1|TRBD2
TGTGCCAGCAGCCCTTATAGGACTAGCTACAATGAGCAGTTCTTC
CASSPYRTSYNEQFF
>TRBV4-2|NA|TRBJ1-1|NA
TGTGCCAGCAGCCAAGTTAGGGGCACTGAAGCTTTCTTT
CASSQVRGTEAFF
>TRBV20-1|few|TRBJ1-5|NA
TGCAGTGCCCTTTTACAGACGGCCCAGCATTTT
CSALLQTAQHF
>TRBV18|few|TRBJ1-5|NA
TGTGCCAGCTCACCGTCGGGGTTAGGCAATCAGCCCCAGCATTTT
CASSPSGLGNQPQHF
>TRBV7-9|NA|TRBJ2-3|NA
TGTGCCAGCAGCTTAGGGACAGCTAGCACAGATACGCAGTATTTT
CASSLGTASTDTQYF
>TRBV13|NA|TRBJ2-5|NA
TGTGCCAGCAGCTTAGTGGGTCAGGGAGAGACCCAGTACTTC
CASSLVGQGETQYF
>TRBV27|many|TRBJ2-3|TRBD1
TGTGCCAGCAGAACGCGGGACAGGATACCAGATACGCAGTATTTT
CASRTRDRIPDTQYF
>TRBV19|NA|TRBJ2-7|TRBD2
TGTGCCAGTGCGAGCGGGGGCTCTTCCTACGAGCAGTACTTC
CASASGGSSYEQYF
>TRBV6-6|few|TRBJ1-2|TRBD1
TGTGCCAGCAGTAGGCGGACAGGAGGGCATGGCTACACCTTC
CASSRRTGGHGYTF
>TRBV6-5|NA|TRBJ2-5|NA
TGTGCCAGCACCTTCGGGGGGCTCTCGGGGACCCAGTACTTC
CASTFGGLSGTQYF
>TRBV9|once|TRBJ2-7|NA
TGTGCCAGCAGCGTGGGGGGGCTAGCAGAATACGAGCAGTACTTC
CASSVGGLAEYEQYF
>TRBV4-1|few|TRBJ2-1|NA
TGCGCCAGCAGCCAATACCCCCGGACACCAACCTACAATGAGCAGTTCTTC
CASSQYPRTPTYNEQFF
>TRBV6-5|few|TRBJ1-2|NA
TGTGCCAGCAGTTACTCCGGGGACAACGGCTACACCTTC
CASSYSGDNGYTF
>TRBV7-9|NA|TRBJ1-1|NA
TGTGCCAGCAGCTTCGGGGCTGAAGCTTTCTTT
CASSFGAEAFF
>TRBV29-1|NA|TRBJ2-7|NA
TGCAGCGTTGAAGGATGGGGAAGGGGCTCCTACGAGCAGTACTTC
CSVEGWGRGSYEQYF
>TRBV27|NA|TRBJ2-7|NA
TGTGCCAGCAGTTTATCCGGGACTGGCCCTTTGGAGCAGTACTTC
CASSLSGTGPLEQYF
>TRBV7-9|NA|TRBJ1-4|NA
TGTGCCAGCAGCTCGACCACAGGTGACCTTAATGAAAAACTGTTTTTT
CASSSTTGDLNEKLFF
>TRBV7-2|NA|TRBJ1-1|TRBD1
TGTGCCACAGGGCGGCAGGACAGGGGAGACGCTTTCTTT
CATGRQDRGDAFF
>TRBV4-3|few|TRBJ2-3|NA
TGCGCCAGCAGCCAGCCGGGACTCCGTCCACCAGATACGCAGTATTTT
CASSQPGLRPPDTQYF
>TRBV19|NA|TRBJ1-5|NA
TGTGCCAGTAAGGGTGGGCAGGGGAATCAGCCCCAGCATTTT
CASKGGQGNQPQHF
>TRBV5-6|few|TRBJ2-1|TRBD2
TGTGCCAGCAGCACGGGACTAGCGGGAGGGGAGCAGTTCTTC
CASSTGLAGGEQFF
>TRBV6-5|NA|TRBJ1-1|NA
TGTGCCAGCAGTTACAGGGGGGAAGCTTTCTTT
CASSYRGEAFF
>TRBV30|NA|TRBJ1-3|NA
TGTGCCTGGTCGCCGGGACTAGGAAACACCATATATTTT
CAWSPGLGNTIYF
>TRBV29-1|NA|TRBJ2-3|TRBD2
TGCAGCGCTAGACTAGCGGTCACAGATACGCAGTATTTT
CSARLAVTDTQYF